The entry below describes one TCR beta chain. Its antigen has not been determined. No much larger clonotype is one base removed from it; base qualities were not supplied. The immunoSEQ assay amplified TCRB CDR3 regions from about 2 micrograms of genomic DNA, or from all available DNA when less than that amount was available. The multiplex PCR relied on 60 forward primers for TCR V beta segments and 13 reverse primers for J beta segments. Synthetic control templates were spiked into each sample at limiting dilution to estimate reads per starting template. Sequencing produced 87 bp reads on the Illumina HiSeq System. The authors' pipeline ran thus. To remove PCR and sequencing errors, closely related sequences were merged with a nearest neighbor algorithm. TCR overlap was measured as the percentage of unique tumor TCR beta sequences that were also present in the peripheral blood of the same patient. TCRdb limited this immuneACCESS table to in-frame rearrangements with V and J called. A share of clones is missing; checked studies link under half to unresolved V genes, and the rest is unexplained. D and trimming come from the DNA, and the V and J calls and clone size come from that table. The sample table contains roughly 68,000 clones; only one count was recorded for approximately 78% of them. The top ten clones comprise approximately 8.5% of the sample.

Including cysteine and phenylalanine, the CDR3 has 15 amino acids. Solely the CDR3 DNA is kept, with 45 bases framed from the first base. Per the germline V gene, SNHLY is the CDR1 and FYNNEI is the CDR2. Trimming removed 2 bases from V and 1 base from J, leaving 9 bases between the germline ends. This sample was taken from a study of glioma-infiltrating T cells after dendritic cell vaccination listed by TCRdb under 2016. With respect to the entire study: The cohort comprised about 15 glioblastoma patients from Phase I and II dendritic cell vaccination trials, 9 newly diagnosed and 6 with recurrent disease. TCR sequencing metrics, including TIL content and tumor-blood repertoire overlap, were correlated with survival after dendritic cell vaccination. The vaccine was prepared from monocyte-derived dendritic cells that were cultured for approximately seven days with IL-4 and GM-CSF and then pulsed overnight with autologous tumor lysate. Patients received autologous tumor lysate-pulsed dendritic cell vaccination between about 2003 and 2013. In glioblastoma patients vaccinated with dendritic cells, deep sequencing of TCR beta CDR3 regions served to measure tumor-infiltrating lymphocyte content and to compare repertoires between tumor and blood. Each patient got three intradermal injections of the dendritic cell vaccine, spaced at biweekly intervals, in the arm below the axilla.

The investigation overall reported the following: TCR clonality showed no direct relationship with survival, which suggests that a diverse polyclonal response may be important. After dendritic cell vaccination, a higher estimated pretreatment TIL content predicted longer time to progression and overall survival. The cohort was small and heterogeneous, with few patients having full blood and tumor sets and even fewer initial-recurrent tumor pairs. The three-group TCR overlap response model was characterized as speculative, and prospective validation of the model was stated to be required.

To be selected, patients needed enough residual fresh-frozen tumor tissue and more than two years of available survival data. Although molecular status otherwise differed among the glioblastoma patients, no patient had an isocitrate dehydrogenase mutation. PBMC collection took place before vaccination, two weeks after the third vaccination, and at tumor progression if progression occurred. The Qiagen DNeasy Blood extraction Kit was used to extract genomic DNA. This chain is built from TRBV2 and TRBJ1-5, with a tentative D gene TRBD1 over 6 matching bases. The source material was blood, sampled before dendritic cell vaccination. The sequence came from a human donor with glioblastoma. The encoded CDR3 is CASSEWGQSNQPQHF. DNA sequence: TGTGCCAGCAGTGAATGGGGGCAGAGCAATCAGCCCCAGCATTTT.